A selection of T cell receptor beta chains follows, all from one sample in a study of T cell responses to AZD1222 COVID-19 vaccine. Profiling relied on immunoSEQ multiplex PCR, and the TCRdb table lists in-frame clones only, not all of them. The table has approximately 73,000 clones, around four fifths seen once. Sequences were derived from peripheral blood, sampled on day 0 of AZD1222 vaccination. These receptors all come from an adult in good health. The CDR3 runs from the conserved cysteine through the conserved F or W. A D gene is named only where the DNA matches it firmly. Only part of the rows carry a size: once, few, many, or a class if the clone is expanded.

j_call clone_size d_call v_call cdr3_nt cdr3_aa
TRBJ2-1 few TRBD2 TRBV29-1 TGCAGCGCCGGGACTAGCGGGAGCTCCTACAATGAGCAGTTCTTC CSAGTSGSSYNEQFF
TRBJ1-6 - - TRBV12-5 TGTGCTAGTGGTTTGGTACTGGCAGGAAACTATAATTCACCCCTCCACTTT CASGLVLAGNYNSPLHF
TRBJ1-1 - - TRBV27 TGTGCCAGCAGTAATTCTGGGAGGGGCACTGAAGCTTTCTTT CASSNSGRGTEAFF
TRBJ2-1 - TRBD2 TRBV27 TGTGCCAGCAGTCCGCTGGGACTAGCGAACGTAAATGAGCAGTTCTTC CASSPLGLANVNEQFF
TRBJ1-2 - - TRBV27 TGTGCCAGCTCCCCCCGCCTTTCAGGGTTTCCCTATGGCTACACCTTC CASSPRLSGFPYGYTF
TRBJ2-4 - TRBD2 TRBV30 TGTGCCTGGGCCCGGGAGGCAGGGAGGTATCAGTACTTC CAWAREAGRYQYF
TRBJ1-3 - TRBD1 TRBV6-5 TGTGCCAGCAGTCCGGGACAGGGAATTGGAAACACCATATATTTT CASSPGQGIGNTIYF
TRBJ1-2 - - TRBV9 TGTGCCAGCAGCGCTCAGGAAAACTATGGCTACACCTTC CASSAQENYGYTF
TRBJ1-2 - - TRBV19 TGTGCCAGTAGTATAGATCTGGTTCCACGGGACTATGGCTACACCTTC CASSIDLVPRDYGYTF
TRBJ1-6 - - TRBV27 TGTGCCAGCAGTTGGTCACAGGGAAATTCACCCCTCCACTTT CASSWSQGNSPLHF
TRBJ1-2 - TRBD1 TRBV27 TGTGCCAGCAGTTTATCCGGGACAGGGGGCTATGGCTACACCTTC CASSLSGTGGYGYTF
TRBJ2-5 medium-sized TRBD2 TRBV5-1 TGCGCCAGCAGCTTGGACGGACTAGCGGGACAAGAGACCCAGTACTTC CASSLDGLAGQETQYF
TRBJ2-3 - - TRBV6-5 TGTGCCAGCAGTTACTGGGGGATGGATCGGGATACGCAATATTTT CASSYWGMDRDTQYF
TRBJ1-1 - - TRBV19 TGTGCCAGTAGTCCCGGGACGAACACTGAAGCTTTCTTT CASSPGTNTEAFF
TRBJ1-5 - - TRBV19 TGTGCCAGTAGTATTGGGGGGAATTATCAGCCCCAGCATTTT CASSIGGNYQPQHF
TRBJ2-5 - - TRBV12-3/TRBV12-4 TGTGCCAGCAGTTTCAGTTGGGATCGGGCCCAGTACTTC CASSFSWDRAQYF
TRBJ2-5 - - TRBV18 TGTGCCAGCTCACCGGTATCGGGACAAGAGACCCAGTACTTC CASSPVSGQETQYF
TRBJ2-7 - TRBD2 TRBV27 TGTGCCAGCAGCGACGGGGGGTTCGACGAGCAGTACTTC CASSDGGFDEQYF
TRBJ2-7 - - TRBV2 TGTGCCAGTCGGGAGACAGGTACACTCTACGAGCAGTACTTC CASRETGTLYEQYF
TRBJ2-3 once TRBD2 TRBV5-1 TGCGCCAGCAGCTTACATTTTTTAGCGGGAGTTAGCACAGATACGCAGTATTTT CASSLHFLAGVSTDTQYF
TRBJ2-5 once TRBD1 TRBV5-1 TGCGCCAGCAGCACGGGACAGGGTGGAATAGAGACCCAGTACTTC CASSTGQGGIETQYF
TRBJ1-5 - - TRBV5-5 TGTGCCAGCAGCGTCGGACATAATAGCAATCAGCCCCAGCATTTT CASSVGHNSNQPQHF
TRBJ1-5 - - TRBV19 TGTGCCAGTAGTATAGACCTAACAGCCCAGCATTTT CASSIDLTAQHF
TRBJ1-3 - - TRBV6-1 TGTGCCAGCAGTGAAGGCCCAGGCCCTGGAAACACCATATATTTT CASSEGPGPGNTIYF
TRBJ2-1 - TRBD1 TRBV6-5 TGTGCCAGCAGTAAGGACAGGGGGCGGAATGAGCAGTTCTTC CASSKDRGRNEQFF
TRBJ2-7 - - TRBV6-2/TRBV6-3 TGTGCCAGCAGTCTTACCCCCGGGTCTTTCTCCTACGAGCAGTACTTC CASSLTPGSFSYEQYF
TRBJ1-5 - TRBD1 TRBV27 TGTGCCAGCAGCCCGGGACAGGGTGATCAGCCCCAGCATTTT CASSPGQGDQPQHF
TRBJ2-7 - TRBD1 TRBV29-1 TGCAGCGCGCGAGGGACAGGGGCCGAGCAGTACTTC CSARGTGAEQYF
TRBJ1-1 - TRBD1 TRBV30 TGTGCCTGGAGTGTAACAGGGGTATCTGAAGCTTTCTTT CAWSVTGVSEAFF
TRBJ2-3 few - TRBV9 TGTGCCAGCAGCGTAGCCGTCGGATCACCCACAGATACGCAGTATTTT CASSVAVGSPTDTQYF
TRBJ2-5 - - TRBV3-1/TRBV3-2 TGTGCCAGCAGCCAAGGGTTGGAGACCCAGTACTTC CASSQGLETQYF
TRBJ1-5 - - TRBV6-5 TGTGCCAGCAGTATCCCCGGGGGGGATCAGCCCCAGCATTTT CASSIPGGDQPQHF
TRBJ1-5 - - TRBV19 TGTGCCAGTAAAAGGGGACGGACTAGGGAGTCCCAGCATTTT CASKRGRTRESQHF
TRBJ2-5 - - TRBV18 TGTGCCAGCTCACCACCGTTTGGTAGCCTCCAAGAGACCCAGTACTTC CASSPPFGSLQETQYF
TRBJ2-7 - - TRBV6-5 TGTGCCAGCAGTTACGGCCGGGCCTACGAGCAGTACTTC CASSYGRAYEQYF
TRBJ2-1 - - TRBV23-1 TGCGCCAGCAGTCGGGGGGGACAGCCCTACAATGAGCAGTTCTTC CASSRGGQPYNEQFF
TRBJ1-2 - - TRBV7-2 TGTGCCAGCAGCTTAGTTCCGGAACAATATGGCTACACCTTC CASSLVPEQYGYTF
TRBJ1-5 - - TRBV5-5 TGTGCCAGCAGCTTGGAGTCACTTAGCAATCAGCCCCAGCATTTT CASSLESLSNQPQHF
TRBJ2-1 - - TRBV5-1 TGCGCCAGCAGCTTGGCGGGGACTCCCTACAATGAGCAGTTCTTC CASSLAGTPYNEQFF
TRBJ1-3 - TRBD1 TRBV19 TGTGCCAGTAGTTCCGACAGGGGATTCTCTGGAAACACCATATATTTT CASSSDRGFSGNTIYF
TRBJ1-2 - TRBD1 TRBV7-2 TGTGCCAGCAGTCAAAACAGGGGCGATGGCTACACCTTC CASSQNRGDGYTF
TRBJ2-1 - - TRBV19 TGTGCCAGTAGTATTTCCCCAGCAGACCGTTCCTACAATGAGCAGTTCTTC CASSISPADRSYNEQFF
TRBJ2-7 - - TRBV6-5 TGTGCCAGCAGTTTAGGAAGGTTCACGTACGAGCAGTACTTC CASSLGRFTYEQYF
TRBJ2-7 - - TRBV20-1 TGCAGTGCTAGTTGGGGGGAAACCTACGAGCAGTACTTC CSASWGETYEQYF
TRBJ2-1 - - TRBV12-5 TGTGCTAGTGGTTTGGATATAAGGAGTTTCTATGAGCAGTTCTTC CASGLDIRSFYEQFF
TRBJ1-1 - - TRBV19 TGTGCCAGTAGTATTCGGGCAGGGCCCACTGAAGCTTTCTTT CASSIRAGPTEAFF